This T cell receptor (beta chain) was sequenced in a study of control samples from healthy donors and cancer patients. Produced via immunoSEQ multiplex PCR; TCRdb's table is partial and in-frame only. This sample yields over 150,000 clones, of which 95% to 96% are seen a single time; 1% belongs to the top ten. V was clipped by 6 bases and J by 0 bases, with 9 bases between them. The CDR3 totals 13 residues. Per germline, CDR1 MNHEY and CDR2 SVGAGI. This clone was recorded once. The chain combines TRBV6-5 with TRBJ2-7; the D is unclear. This receptor was identified in a woman under 40 in good health. The sequenced sample was blood. This chain's CDR3 is CASRPQSSYEQYF. In nucleotides, the CDR3 is TGTGCCAGCAGACCACAGAGCTCCTACGAGCAGTACTTC.